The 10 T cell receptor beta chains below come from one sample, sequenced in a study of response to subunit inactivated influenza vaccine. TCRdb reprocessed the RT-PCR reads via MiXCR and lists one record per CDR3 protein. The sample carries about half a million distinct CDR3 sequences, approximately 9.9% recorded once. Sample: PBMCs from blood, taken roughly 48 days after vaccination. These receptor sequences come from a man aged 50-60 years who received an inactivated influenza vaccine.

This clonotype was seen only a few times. The CDR3 loop reads CSARHWTRPTYEQYF. CDR3 DNA: TGCAGTGCTAGACACTGGACACGGCCAACCTACGAGCAGTACTTC. The chain links TRBV20-1 to TRBJ2-7, with a tentative D call TRBD1 (5 bases). CDR1 DFQATT and CDR2 SNEGSKA come from the germline V gene (reference sequence). Trimming removed 2 bases at V and 2 bases at J, with 16 bases between. This CDR3 region has 15 residues.

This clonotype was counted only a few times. The CDR3 DNA sequence: TGTGCCACCAGCAGAGTTGATACCGGTACCCGGGAGCTGTTTTTT. It yields the protein CATSRVDTGTRELFF. V gene TRBV15 combines with J gene TRBJ2-2, with unresolved D. V gave up 1 base and J gave up 9 bases, with 15 bases separating them. The length of the CDR3 is 15 residues. Germline CDR1 reads LNHNV; CDR2 reads YYDKDF (reference sequence).

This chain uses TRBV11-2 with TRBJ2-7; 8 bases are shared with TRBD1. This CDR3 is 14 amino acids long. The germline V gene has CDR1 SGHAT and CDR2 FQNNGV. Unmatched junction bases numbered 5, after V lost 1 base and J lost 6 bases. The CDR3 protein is CASSLGWTGSEQYF. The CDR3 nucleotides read TGTGCCAGCAGCTTAGGCTGGACAGGGTCCGAGCAGTACTTC.

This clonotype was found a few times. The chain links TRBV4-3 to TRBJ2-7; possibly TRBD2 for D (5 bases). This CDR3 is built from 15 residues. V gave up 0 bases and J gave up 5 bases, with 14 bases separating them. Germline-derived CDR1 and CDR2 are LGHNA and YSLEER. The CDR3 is CASSQEAAGIHEQYF. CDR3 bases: TGCGCCAGCAGCCAAGAAGCGGCAGGAATCCACGAGCAGTACTTC.

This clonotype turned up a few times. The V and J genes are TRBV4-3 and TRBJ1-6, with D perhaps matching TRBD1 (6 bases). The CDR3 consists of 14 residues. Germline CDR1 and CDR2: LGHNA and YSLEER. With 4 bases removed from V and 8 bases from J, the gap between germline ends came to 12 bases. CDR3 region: CASSPGQNDSPLHF. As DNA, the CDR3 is TGCGCCAGCAGCCCCGGACAGAACGATTCACCCCTCCACTTT.

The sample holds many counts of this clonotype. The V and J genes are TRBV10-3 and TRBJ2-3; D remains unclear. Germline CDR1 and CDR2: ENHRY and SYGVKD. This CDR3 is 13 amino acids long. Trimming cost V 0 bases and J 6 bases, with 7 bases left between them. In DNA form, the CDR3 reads TGTGCCATCAGTGAGTCGGGTAGGGATACGCAGTATTTT. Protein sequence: CAISESGRDTQYF.

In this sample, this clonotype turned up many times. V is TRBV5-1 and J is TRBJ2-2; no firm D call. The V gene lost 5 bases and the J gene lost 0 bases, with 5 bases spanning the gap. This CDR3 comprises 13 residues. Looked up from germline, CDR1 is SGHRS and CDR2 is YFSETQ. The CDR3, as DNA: TGCGCCAGCAGAGAATCGAACACCGGGGAGCTGTTTTTT. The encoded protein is CASRESNTGELFF.

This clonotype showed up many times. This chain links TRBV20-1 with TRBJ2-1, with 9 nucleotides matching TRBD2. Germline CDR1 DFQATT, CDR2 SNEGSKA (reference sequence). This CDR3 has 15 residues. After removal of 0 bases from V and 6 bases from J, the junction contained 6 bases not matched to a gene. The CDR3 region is CSARDFEGLANEQFF. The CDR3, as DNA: TGCAGTGCTAGAGATTTTGAGGGACTAGCCAATGAGCAGTTCTTC.

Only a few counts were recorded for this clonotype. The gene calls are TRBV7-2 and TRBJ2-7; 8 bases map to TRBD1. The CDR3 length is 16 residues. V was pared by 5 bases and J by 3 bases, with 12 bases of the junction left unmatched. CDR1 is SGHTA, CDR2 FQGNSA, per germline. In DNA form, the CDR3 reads TGTGCCAGCAGCCCGGGGGTGGGACAGGTGGGCTACGAGCAGTACTTC. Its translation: CASSPGVGQVGYEQYF.

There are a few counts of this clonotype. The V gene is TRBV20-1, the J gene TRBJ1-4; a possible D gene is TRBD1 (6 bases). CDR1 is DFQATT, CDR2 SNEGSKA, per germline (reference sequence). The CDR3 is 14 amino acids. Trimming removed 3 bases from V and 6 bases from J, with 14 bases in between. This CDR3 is CSARVVGADEKLFF. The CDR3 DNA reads TGCAGTGCTAGGGTTGTGGGGGCGGATGAAAAACTGTTTTTT.